The TCR beta chain described here comes from a study of shared clonotypes between healthy human individuals. About the study: The plates for each donor numbered three CD4 naive, three CD4 memory, two CD8 naive and one CD8 memory. Study findings and constraints: Only blood was sampled; tissue repertoires likely differ. Generally, estimated richness proved larger in naive subsets than it did in memory subsets.

The donors were adults (healthy and HIV-negative) with no recent acute infections or vaccinations. Assay: immunoSEQ multiplex PCR; the TCRdb copy retains only in-frame clones and omits some. The table lists millions of clones, around nine tenths of them singletons, with more than 0.12% in the top ten. About this clone: Its matching antigen is unknown.

J gave up 2 bases and V 4 bases, and 6 bases lay outside the gene matches. The germline CDR1 and CDR2 sequences are MGHRA and YSYEKL. This CDR3 contains 16 residues. The sequenced material came from naive CD4+ T cells sorted from blood. The subset was: CD45RA+ positively selected. V gene TRBV4-1 combines with J gene TRBJ2-5; TRBD2 matches 11 bases. The receptor's source is a young man in good health. CDR3 sequence: CASSPLAGVPQETQYF. The DNA for the CDR3 is TGCGCCAGCAGCCCACTAGCGGGAGTACCTCAAGAGACCCAGTACTTC.